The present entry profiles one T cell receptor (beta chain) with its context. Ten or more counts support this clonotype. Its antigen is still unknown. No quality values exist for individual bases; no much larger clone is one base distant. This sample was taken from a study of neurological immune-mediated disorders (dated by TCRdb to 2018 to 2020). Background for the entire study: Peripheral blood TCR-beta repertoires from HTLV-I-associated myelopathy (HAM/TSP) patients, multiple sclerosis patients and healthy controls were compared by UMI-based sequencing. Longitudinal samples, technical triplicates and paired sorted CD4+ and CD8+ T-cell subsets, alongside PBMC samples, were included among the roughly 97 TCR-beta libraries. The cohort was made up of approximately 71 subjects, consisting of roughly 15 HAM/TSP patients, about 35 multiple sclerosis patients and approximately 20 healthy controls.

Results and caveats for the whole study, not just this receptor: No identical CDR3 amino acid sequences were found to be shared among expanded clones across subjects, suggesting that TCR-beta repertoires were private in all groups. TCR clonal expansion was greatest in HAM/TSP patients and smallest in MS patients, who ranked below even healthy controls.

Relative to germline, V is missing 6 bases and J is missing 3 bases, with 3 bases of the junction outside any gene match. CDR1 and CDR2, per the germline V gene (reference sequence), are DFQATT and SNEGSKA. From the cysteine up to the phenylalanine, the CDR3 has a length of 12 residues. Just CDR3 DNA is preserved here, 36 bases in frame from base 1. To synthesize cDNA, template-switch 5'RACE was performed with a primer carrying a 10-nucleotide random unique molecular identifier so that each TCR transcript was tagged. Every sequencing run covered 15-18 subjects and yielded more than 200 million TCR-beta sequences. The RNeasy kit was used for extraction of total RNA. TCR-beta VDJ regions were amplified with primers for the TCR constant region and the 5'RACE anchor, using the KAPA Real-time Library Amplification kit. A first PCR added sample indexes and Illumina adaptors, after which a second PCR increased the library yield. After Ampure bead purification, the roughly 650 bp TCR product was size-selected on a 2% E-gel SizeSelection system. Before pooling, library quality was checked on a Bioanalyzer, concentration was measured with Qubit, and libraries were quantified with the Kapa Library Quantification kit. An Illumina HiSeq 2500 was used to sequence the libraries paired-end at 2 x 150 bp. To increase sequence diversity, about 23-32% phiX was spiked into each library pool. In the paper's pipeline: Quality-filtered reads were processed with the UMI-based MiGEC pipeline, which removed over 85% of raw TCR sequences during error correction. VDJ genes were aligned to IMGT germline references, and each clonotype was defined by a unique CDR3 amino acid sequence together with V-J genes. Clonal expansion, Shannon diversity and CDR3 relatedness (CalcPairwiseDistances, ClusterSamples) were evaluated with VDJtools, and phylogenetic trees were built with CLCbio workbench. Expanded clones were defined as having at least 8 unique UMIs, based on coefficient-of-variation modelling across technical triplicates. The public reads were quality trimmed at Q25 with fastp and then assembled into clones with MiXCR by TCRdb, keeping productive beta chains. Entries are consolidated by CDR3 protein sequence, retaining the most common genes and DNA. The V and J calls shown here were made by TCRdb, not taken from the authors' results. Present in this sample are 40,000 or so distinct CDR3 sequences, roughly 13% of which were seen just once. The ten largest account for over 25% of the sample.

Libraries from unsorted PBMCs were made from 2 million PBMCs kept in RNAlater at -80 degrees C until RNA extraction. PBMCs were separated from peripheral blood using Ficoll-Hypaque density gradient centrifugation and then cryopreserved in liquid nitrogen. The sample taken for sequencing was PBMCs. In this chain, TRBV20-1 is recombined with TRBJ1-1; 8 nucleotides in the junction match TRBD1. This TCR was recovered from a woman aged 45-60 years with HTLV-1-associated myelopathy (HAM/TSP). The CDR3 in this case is CSAPTGDTEAFF. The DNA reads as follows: TGCAGTGCCCCGACAGGGGACACTGAAGCTTTCTTT.